Described below is a single T cell receptor beta chain sequence and its context. Its target is unknown. Method: immunoSEQ multiplex PCR; TCRdb's copy keeps in-frame clones and lacks some. This sample carries 51,000 or so clones, roughly 92% of them seen once, and the ten largest clones take about 3%. This record belongs to a study of T cells after posttransplantation cyclophosphamide. Overall study results and limits: TRB overlap between skin or GI tissue T cells and blood was limited. Later post-transplant blood repertoires were often dominated by donor CD8+ memory clones.

The germline CDR1 and CDR2 sequences are MDHEN and SYDVKM. The CDR3 sequence is 12 residues long. V gave up 2 bases and J gave up 5 bases, with 6 bases separating them. The related graft donor's blood sample was taken on the day of bone marrow donation. The sample consisted of PBMCs. This sequence was found in a young woman in good health and a related stem cell transplant donor. The chain joins TRBV28 to TRBJ1-1; no clear D. The chain's CDR3 is CASSLPGTEAFF. For the CDR3, the DNA is TGTGCCAGCAGTTTACCAGGTACTGAAGCTTTCTTT.